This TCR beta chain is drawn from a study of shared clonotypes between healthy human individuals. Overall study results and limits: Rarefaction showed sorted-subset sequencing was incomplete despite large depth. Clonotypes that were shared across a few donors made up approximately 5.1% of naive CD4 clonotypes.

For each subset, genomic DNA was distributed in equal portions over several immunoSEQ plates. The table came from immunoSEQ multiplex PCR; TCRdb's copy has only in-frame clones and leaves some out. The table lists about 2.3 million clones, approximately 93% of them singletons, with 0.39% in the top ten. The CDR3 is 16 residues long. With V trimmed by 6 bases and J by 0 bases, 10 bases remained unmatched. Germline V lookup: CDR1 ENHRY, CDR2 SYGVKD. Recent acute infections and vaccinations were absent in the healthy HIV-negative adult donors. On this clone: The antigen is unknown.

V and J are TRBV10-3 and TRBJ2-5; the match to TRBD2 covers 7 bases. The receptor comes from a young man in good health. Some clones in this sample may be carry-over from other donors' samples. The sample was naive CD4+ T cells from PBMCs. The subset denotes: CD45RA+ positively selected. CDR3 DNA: TGTGCCATCAGGAGTAGTGGAGCGGGAAACCAAGAGACCCAGTACTTC. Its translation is CAIRSSGAGNQETQYF.